This T cell receptor (beta chain) was recorded in a study of blood T cell repertoires in COVID-19. Study as a whole: The samples span acute and convalescent COVID-19 from the United States, Italy and Spain. PBMCs, B-cell-depleted T cells, or T cells provided the cDNA or gDNA that made up the material.

Germline V gene sequence: CDR1 SGHTA, CDR2 FQGNSA. This CDR3 region has 14 residues. V lost 1 base and J 8 bases, leaving 14 bases between the germline ends. Per the original methods: Amplification with reference gene primers provided the estimates of nucleated cell counts. TCRdb's table, derived via immunoSEQ multiplex PCR, lists solely in-frame clones and lacks some. The DNA gave D and trimming, while V, J and clone size come from that table. Of under 65,000 clones in the sample, approximately 90% were seen once. This sequence joins TRBV7-2 and TRBJ1-1; TRBD1 might be the D (6 bases). The receptor's source is a woman older than 75 with active COVID-19. Specimen: peripheral blood. This CDR3 is CASSLGGRGREAFF. The CDR3 nucleotides read TGTGCCAGCAGCTTAGGAGGCAGGGGCCGAGAAGCTTTCTTT.